This TCR beta chain was identified during a study of regulatory T cells in long-lasting Graves disease (dated by TCRdb to the early 2020s). About the study as a whole: Antithyroid drugs had been taken for less than 3 months by newly diagnosed Graves' disease patients. This study used TCR sequencing and RNA sequencing of peripheral blood to compare persistent Graves' disease patients against newly diagnosed Graves' disease patients. The study took place in China and was registered as a clinical trial. A total of 33 samples underwent TCR sequencing: around 13 from persistent and roughly 20 from newly diagnosed Graves' disease patients. Overall study outcomes, separate from this receptor: The study examined only peripheral blood because the primary lesion, thyroid tissue, could not be accessed. Persistent disease showed preferential use of TRBV28, TRBJ1-2 and TRBJ2-5, whereas newly diagnosed disease favored TRBV20-1 and TRBJ2-1. More public clonotypes were shared among persistent patients (approximately 3,000) than among newly diagnosed patients (roughly 1,000). The authors acknowledged the small sample size as a limitation that may reduce accuracy. Only the TCR beta chain was sequenced and analyzed. Compared with newly diagnosed patients, patients with persistent Graves' disease had lower TCR Shannon entropy and fewer highly expanded clones, which suggests clonal expansion.

The library was generated by multiplex PCR. Sequenced using an Illumina HiSeq 4000. TCR beta libraries were built with iRepertoire HTBI primers and Arm-PCR amplification of CDR3 regions. Before sequencing, the PCR products went through gel purification. On the authors' methods: Gene usage analysis of CDR3 amino acid clonotypes relied on the approximately 68 TRBV and around 13 TRBJ segments identified across samples. COPE and FqMerger were used to merge filtered high-quality paired reads into contigs. BLAST was used to align contigs to the IMGT TRBV, TRBD and TRBJ reference genes, and CDR3 was defined following IMGT. Any clonotype with a frequency above 0.1% was counted as a highly expanded clone. Shannon entropy was used to measure repertoire diversity, and the Gini coefficient was used to measure V-J evenness. Public clonotypes were defined as clonotypes shared by more than one individual. TCRdb reanalyzed the raw reads on its own, using fastp at Q25 for trimming and MiXCR for clone calling, and kept in-frame beta chains. Every distinct CDR3 protein forms one entry, paired with its most common genes and DNA. Clone size and V and J calls follow TCRdb, not the original study. This sample lists over 500,000 distinct CDR3 sequences; roughly 16% were detected once. Around 11% of the sample is in the top ten clones.

The CDR3 runs 14 amino acids, cysteine and phenylalanine included. Only the CDR3 DNA stays, 42 bases, in frame from base 1. Via the germline V gene, CDR1 is SGHRS and CDR2 YFSETQ. The junction carries 17 bases between V and J, which are trimmed by 5 bases and 5 bases respectively. The sample's time point label, decoded: newly diagnosed GD, antithyroid drugs for less than 3 months. For both TCR sequencing and RNA sequencing, RNA was extracted from PBMCs in TRIzol. The diagnosis of Graves' disease was made according to American Thyroid Association guidelines. Patients for the study were recruited at an endocrinology department in Xi'an, China. Each patient gave approximately 9 milliliters of peripheral blood, collected in an EDTA anticoagulant tube. Ficoll Paque Plus density gradient separation was used to isolate PBMCs, and no further T cell sorting was performed. An Agilent 2100 Bioanalyzer and agarose gel were used to check RNA quality, while a NanoDrop 2000 measured RNA concentration.

Only a few counts were recorded for this clonotype. Its antigen has not been determined. No base quality values were provided; no much bigger clone lies one nucleotide off. The data also belong to a second study, concerning T cells in Graves' hyperthyroidism and ophthalmopathy. Looking at the second paper: Stable Graves' hyperthyroidism was defined as the absence of progression to ophthalmopathy over 18 months of follow-up. The hyperthyroidism patients were between 18 and 65 years old and newly diagnosed, with a disease duration of less than 2 months. The study excluded patients with uncontrolled infections, other autoimmune diseases, pregnancy or lactation. Diagnoses relied on clinical symptoms, serum thyroxine and TRAb, thyroid ultrasound and orbital computed tomography. The first round of RT-PCR for the TCR CDR3 was performed with the HTBI primer set and the Qiagen OneStep RT-PCR kit. Blood samples also contained most of the expanded thyroid clonotypes (frequency above 0.001), which suggests that blood repertoires may reflect thyroid immune responses. A 13 V-J signature model separated ophthalmopathy from stable hyperthyroidism, with 87.88% sensitivity and about 81% specificity in cross-validation and 80%/75% in testing. In validation, progression to ophthalmopathy was predicted by the model with 70% to 71% sensitivity and 72% to 85% specificity, a median of roughly 6 months before onset. To identify distinguishing TCR V-J signatures, a discovery cohort of about 100 patients was used, comprising 43 with Graves' ophthalmopathy and roughly 60 with stable Graves' hyperthyroidism. Prospective prediction of ophthalmopathy was tested in an independent validation cohort consisting of roughly 20 hyperthyroidism patients and 15 or so patients who later progressed to ophthalmopathy. The roughly 100 discovery patients were randomly split 7:3 into training and test sets. In several Graves' hyperthyroidism patients, the study also compared T-cell repertoires from thyroid tissue with T-cell repertoires from blood. Following sampling, methimazole starting at 30 mg daily was given to hyperthyroidism patients, and high-dose intravenous methylprednisolone was given to ophthalmopathy patients. A second multiplex PCR round built the libraries, followed by size selection and purification. Libraries were sequenced paired-end with 100 bp reads on an Illumina HiSeq2000. Raw data were processed with SOAPnuke, discarding reads with adapters, uncalled bases, mean Phred below 15, or no exact constant-primer or identifier match. COPE v1.2.5 was used to merge the high-quality paired reads, and each unique nucleotide sequence was defined as a clonotype. MiTCR v1.1 was used to align clonotypes to the IMGT TRBV, TRBD and TRBJ reference segments. Only V-J combinations with frequency above 0.0001, covering roughly 99% of repertoires, were analysed. A TCS score was defined as the ratio of F50 (clonal expansion) to E x V (chaos), with BLOSUM62-based TCRdist applied between CDR3 peptides within each V-J. Welch's t-statistics and random forest reduced 500 to 650 V-J features to 13, which were used in a naive Bayes classifier (R e1071). Sample size was not statistically predetermined, and blinding of investigators to group allocation was not performed. TCR Vbeta CDR3 sequencing of 130 to 150 peripheral blood samples (over 40 ophthalmopathy, 75 hyperthyroidism and roughly 17 progressor patients) is reported in the paper.

The V gene is TRBV5-1 and the J gene is TRBJ2-7; the D gene may be TRBD1 or TRBD2, since each aligns over 5 bases. The sample in question was peripheral blood mononuclear cells (PBMCs), obtained at new diagnosis, from a patient treated with antithyroid drugs. The clonotype comes from a young man with Graves disease. Donor details come from another sample of the same person, matched by shared clones. The CDR3 sequence is CASSTGTALDEQYF. The DNA sequence follows: TGCGCCAGCAGTACCGGGACGGCCTTGGACGAGCAGTACTTC.